This TCR beta chain was sequenced in a study of a mutant IDH1 vaccine in newly diagnosed glioma. Overall study context: Patients were pretreated with radiotherapy, temozolomide, or both, mostly both. Study results and caveats: There were vaccine-induced immune responses in approximately 95% of the patients.

The CDR3 sequence is 12 residues long. Germline V CDR1 and CDR2: WSHSY, SAAADI. The germline V and J ends were trimmed by 5 bases and 3 bases, with 7 bases remaining between them. Libraries were prepared by immunoSEQ multiplex PCR; TCRdb keeps only in-frame clonotypes and omits some of them. In the table there are tens of thousands of clones, around 82% of which are singletons. In regard to this clone: What it recognizes is unknown.

Time point given: baseline, week 1 (first vaccination visit). Treatment noted: pre-vaccination baseline after standard-of-care therapy. The chain links TRBV10-2 to TRBJ1-2, with D unclear. The source of this sequence is a woman in her forties or fifties with glioma. Here the sequenced sample was PBMCs, taken from a glioma patient treated with radiotherapy, temozolomide or both. The CDR3: CASSPQDYGYTF. The CDR3 DNA is TGCGCCAGCAGTCCCCAGGACTATGGCTACACCTTC.